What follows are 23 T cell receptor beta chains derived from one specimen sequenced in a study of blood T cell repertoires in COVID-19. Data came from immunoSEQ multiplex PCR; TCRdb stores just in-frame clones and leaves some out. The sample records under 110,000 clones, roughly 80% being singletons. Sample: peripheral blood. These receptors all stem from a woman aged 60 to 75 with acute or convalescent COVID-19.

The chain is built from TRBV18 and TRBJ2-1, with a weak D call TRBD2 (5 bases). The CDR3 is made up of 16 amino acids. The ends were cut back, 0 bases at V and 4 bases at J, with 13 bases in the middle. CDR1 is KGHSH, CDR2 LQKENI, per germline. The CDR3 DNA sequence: TGTGCCAGCTCACCACCTTCGGGGTTGCAGTACAATGAGCAGTTCTTC. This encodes CASSPPSGLQYNEQFF.

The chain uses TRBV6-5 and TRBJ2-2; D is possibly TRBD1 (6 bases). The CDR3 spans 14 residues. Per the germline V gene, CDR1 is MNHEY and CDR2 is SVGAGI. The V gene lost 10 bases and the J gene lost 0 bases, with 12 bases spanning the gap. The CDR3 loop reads CATQGGANTGELFF. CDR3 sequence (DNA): TGTGCCACCCAAGGGGGTGCGAACACCGGGGAGCTGTTTTTT.

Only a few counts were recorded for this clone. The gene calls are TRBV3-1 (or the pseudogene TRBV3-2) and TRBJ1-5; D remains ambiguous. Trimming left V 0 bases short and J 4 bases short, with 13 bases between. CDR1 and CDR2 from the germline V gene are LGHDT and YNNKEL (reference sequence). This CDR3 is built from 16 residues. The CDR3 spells CASSQDRPSSNQPQHF. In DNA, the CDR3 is TGTGCCAGCAGCCAAGATCGTCCGAGTTCTAATCAGCCCCAGCATTTT.

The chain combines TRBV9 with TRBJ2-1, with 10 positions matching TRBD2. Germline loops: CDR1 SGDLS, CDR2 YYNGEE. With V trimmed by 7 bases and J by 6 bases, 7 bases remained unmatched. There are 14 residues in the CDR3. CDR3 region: CASGLADTANEQFF. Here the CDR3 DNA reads TGTGCCAGCGGACTAGCGGATACTGCCAATGAGCAGTTCTTC.

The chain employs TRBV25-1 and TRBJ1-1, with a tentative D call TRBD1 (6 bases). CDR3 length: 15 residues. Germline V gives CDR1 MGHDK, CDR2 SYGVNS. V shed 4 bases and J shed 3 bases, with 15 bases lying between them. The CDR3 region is CASSGNQGKDTEAFF. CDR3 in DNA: TGTGCCAGCAGTGGAAATCAGGGGAAAGACACTGAAGCTTTCTTT.

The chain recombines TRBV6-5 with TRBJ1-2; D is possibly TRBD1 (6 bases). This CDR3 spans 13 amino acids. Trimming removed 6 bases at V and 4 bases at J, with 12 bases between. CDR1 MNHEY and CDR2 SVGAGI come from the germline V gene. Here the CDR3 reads CASSPTGTYGYTF. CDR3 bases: TGTGCCAGCAGCCCGACAGGAACCTATGGCTACACCTTC.

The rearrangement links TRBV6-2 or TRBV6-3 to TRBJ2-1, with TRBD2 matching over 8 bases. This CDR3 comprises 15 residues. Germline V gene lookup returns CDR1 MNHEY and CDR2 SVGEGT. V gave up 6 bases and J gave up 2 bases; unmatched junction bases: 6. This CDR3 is CASSLGGATYNEQFF. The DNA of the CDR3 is TGTGCCAGCAGCCTCGGGGGGGCAACCTACAATGAGCAGTTCTTC.

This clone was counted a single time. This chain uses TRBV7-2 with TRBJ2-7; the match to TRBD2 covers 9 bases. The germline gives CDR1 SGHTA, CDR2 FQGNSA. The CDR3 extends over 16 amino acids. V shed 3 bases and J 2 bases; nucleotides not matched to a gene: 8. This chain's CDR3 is CASSFRRTSVTYEQYF. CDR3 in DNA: TGTGCCAGCAGCTTCAGGAGGACTAGCGTCACCTACGAGCAGTACTTC. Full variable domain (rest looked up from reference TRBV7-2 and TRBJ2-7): GAGVSQSPSNKVTEKGKDVELRCDPISGHTALYWYRQSLGQGLEFLIYFQGNSAPDKSGLPSDRFSAERTGGSVSTLTIQRTQQEDSAVYLCASSFRRTSVTYEQYFGPGTRLTVT.

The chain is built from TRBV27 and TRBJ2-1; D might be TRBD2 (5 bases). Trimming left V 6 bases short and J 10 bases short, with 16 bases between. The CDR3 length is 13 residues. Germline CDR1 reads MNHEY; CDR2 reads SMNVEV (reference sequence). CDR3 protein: CASRSGWLAEQFF. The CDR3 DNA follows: TGTGCCAGCAGGTCGGGGTGGCTCGCGGAGCAGTTCTTC.

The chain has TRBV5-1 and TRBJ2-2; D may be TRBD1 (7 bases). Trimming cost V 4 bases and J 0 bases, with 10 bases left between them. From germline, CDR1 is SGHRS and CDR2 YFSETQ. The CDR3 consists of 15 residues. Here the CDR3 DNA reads TGCGCCAGCAGCGCGGGACAGACGAACACCGGGGAGCTGTTTTTT. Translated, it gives CASSAGQTNTGELFF.

In DNA, the CDR3 is TGTGCCAGCAGCTTAGGTTCAGGGAGGGGAGAGACCCAGTACTTC. It codes for CASSLGSGRGETQYF. J is TRBJ2-5 and V is TRBV11-2; 7 positions agree with TRBD2. The CDR3 is 15 amino acids. Germline values: CDR1 SGHAT, CDR2 FQNNGV. V was pared by 1 base and J by 4 bases, with 6 bases of the junction left unmatched. Full variable domain (remainder filled in from reference TRBV11-2 and TRBJ2-5): EAGVAQSPRYKIIEKRQSVAFWCNPISGHATLYWYQQILGQGPKLLIQFQNNGVVDDSQLPKDRFSAERLKGVDSTLKIQPAKLEDSAVYLCASSLGSGRGETQYFGPGTRLLVL.

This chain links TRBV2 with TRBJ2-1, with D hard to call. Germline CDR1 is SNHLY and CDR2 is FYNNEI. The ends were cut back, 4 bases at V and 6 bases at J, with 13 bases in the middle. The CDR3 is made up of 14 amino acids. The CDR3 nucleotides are TGTGCCAGCAGTGCCCTATTAGCTGCCAATGAGCAGTTCTTC. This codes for CASSALLAANEQFF.

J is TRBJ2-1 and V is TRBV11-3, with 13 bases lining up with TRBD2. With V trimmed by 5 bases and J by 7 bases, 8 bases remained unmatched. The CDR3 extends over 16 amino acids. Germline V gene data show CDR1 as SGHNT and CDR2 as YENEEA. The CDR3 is CASSPRTSGSWNEQFF. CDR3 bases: TGTGCCAGCAGCCCTCGGACTAGCGGGAGTTGGAATGAGCAGTTCTTC.

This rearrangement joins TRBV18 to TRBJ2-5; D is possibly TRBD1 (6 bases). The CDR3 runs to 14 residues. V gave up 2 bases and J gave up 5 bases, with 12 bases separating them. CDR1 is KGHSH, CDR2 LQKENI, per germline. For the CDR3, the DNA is TGTGCCAGCTCACCATGGGACAAGTACGAGACCCAGTACTTC. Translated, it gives CASSPWDKYETQYF.

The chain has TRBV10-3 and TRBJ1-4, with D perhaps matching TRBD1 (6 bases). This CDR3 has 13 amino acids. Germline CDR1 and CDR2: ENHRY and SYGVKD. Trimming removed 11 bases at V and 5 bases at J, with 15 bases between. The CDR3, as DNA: TGTGCCGTCAAAGGGGACACAAATGAAAAACTGTTTTTT. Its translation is CAVKGDTNEKLFF.

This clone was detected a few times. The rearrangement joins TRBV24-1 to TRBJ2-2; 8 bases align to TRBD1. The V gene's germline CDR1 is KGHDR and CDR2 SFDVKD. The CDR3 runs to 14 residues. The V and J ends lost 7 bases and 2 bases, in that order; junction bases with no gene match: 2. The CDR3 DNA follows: TGTGCCACCAGCGGGACAGGAAACACCGGGGAGCTGTTTTTT. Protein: CATSGTGNTGELFF.

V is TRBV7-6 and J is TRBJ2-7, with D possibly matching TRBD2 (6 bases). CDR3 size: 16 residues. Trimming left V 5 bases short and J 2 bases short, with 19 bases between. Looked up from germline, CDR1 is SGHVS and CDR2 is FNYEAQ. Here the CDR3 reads CASSELAGPPAYEQYF. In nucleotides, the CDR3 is TGTGCCAGCAGCGAACTCGCGGGACCACCAGCCTACGAGCAGTACTTC.

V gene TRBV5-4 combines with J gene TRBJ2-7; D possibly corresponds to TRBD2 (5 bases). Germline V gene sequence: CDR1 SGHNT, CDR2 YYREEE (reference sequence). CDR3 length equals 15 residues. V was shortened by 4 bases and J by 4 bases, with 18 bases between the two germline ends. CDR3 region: CASSPGWAERYEQYF. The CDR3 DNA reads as TGTGCCAGCAGCCCGGGGTGGGCGGAAAGGTACGAGCAGTACTTC.

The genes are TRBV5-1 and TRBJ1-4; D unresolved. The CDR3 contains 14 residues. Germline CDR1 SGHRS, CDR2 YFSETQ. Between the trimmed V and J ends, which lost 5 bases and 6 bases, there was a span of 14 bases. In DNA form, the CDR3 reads TGCGCCAGCAGGGGAGGGTTGGAAGATGAAAAACTGTTTTTT. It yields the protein CASRGGLEDEKLFF.

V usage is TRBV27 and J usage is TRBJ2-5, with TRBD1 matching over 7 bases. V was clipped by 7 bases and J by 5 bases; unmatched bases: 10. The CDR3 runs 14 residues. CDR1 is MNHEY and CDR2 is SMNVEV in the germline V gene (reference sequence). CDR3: CASKLAGGLETQYF. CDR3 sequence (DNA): TGTGCCAGCAAGTTGGCAGGGGGTCTGGAGACCCAGTACTTC.

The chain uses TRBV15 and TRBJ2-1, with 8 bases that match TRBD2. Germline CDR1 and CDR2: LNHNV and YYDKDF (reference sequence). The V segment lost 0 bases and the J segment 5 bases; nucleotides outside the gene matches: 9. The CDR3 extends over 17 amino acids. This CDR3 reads CATSRDNGLATNNEQFF. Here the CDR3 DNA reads TGTGCCACCAGCAGAGATAACGGACTAGCTACGAACAATGAGCAGTTCTTC. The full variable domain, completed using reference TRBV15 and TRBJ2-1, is DAMVIQNPRYQVTQFGKPVTLSCSQTLNHNVMYWYQQKSSQAPKLLFHYYDKDFNNEADTPDNFQSRRPNTSFCFLDIRSPGLGDTAMYLCATSRDNGLATNNEQFFGPGTRLTVL.

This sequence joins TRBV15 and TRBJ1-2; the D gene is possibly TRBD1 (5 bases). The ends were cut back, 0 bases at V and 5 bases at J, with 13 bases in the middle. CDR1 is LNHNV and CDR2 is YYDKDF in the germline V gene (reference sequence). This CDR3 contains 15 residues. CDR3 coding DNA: TGTGCCACCAGCAGAGATATCACACAGGAGTATGGCTACACCTTC. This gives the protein CATSRDITQEYGYTF.

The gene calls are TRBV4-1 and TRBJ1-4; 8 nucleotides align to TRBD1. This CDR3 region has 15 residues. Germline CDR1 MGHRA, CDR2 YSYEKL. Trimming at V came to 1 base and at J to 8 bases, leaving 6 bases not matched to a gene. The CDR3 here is CASSQGQGAREKLFF. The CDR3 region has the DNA TGCGCCAGCAGCCAAGGTCAGGGGGCGCGGGAAAAACTGTTTTTT.